Listed below are T cell receptor beta chains from one sample, sequenced in a study of T cell responses to AZD1222 COVID-19 vaccine. The repertoire was sequenced with immunoSEQ multiplex PCR; TCRdb's copy has only in-frame clones and lacks some. The sample contains around 170,000 clones, roughly 90% of which appear only once. The input for sequencing was peripheral blood, taken on day 0 of AZD1222 vaccination. The source of these receptors is an adult in good health. Both conserved end residues are part of each CDR3. D genes are given only for firm matches. Not all rows give a size; the values are once, few, many and, for expanded clones, a class.

d_call: TRBD1; clone_size: NA; v_call: TRBV7-2; j_call: TRBJ1-2; cdr3_aa: CASSLTKQGVGYTF; cdr3_nt: TGTGCCAGCAGCTTAACAAAACAGGGGGTCGGCTACACCTTC
d_call: NA; clone_size: NA; v_call: TRBV5-6; j_call: TRBJ1-1; cdr3_aa: CASSLVQGRHTEAFF; cdr3_nt: TGTGCCAGCAGCTTGGTTCAGGGCAGACACACTGAAGCTTTCTTT
d_call: NA; clone_size: NA; v_call: TRBV4-2; j_call: TRBJ1-2; cdr3_aa: CASSQEAGDGYTF; cdr3_nt: TGTGCCAGCAGCCAAGAGGCAGGGGACGGCTACACCTTC
d_call: TRBD1; clone_size: NA; v_call: TRBV25-1; j_call: TRBJ1-2; cdr3_aa: CASTPGTGARGYTF; cdr3_nt: TGTGCCAGCACCCCCGGGACAGGGGCGCGGGGCTACACCTTC
d_call: TRBD2; clone_size: NA; v_call: TRBV27; j_call: TRBJ2-7; cdr3_aa: CASSTTSGAHEQYF; cdr3_nt: TGTGCCAGCAGTACGACTAGCGGGGCTCACGAGCAGTACTTC
d_call: NA; clone_size: once; v_call: TRBV2; j_call: TRBJ1-1; cdr3_aa: CASSERFMNTEAFF; cdr3_nt: TGTGCCAGCAGTGAGAGATTTATGAACACTGAAGCTTTCTTT
d_call: TRBD1; clone_size: once; v_call: TRBV6-1; j_call: TRBJ2-1; cdr3_aa: CASSEAGTGAANEQFF; cdr3_nt: TGTGCCAGCAGTGAAGCGGGGACAGGGGCGGCCAATGAGCAGTTCTTC
d_call: NA; clone_size: NA; v_call: TRBV12-3/TRBV12-4; j_call: TRBJ2-7; cdr3_aa: CASSLQLSYEQYF; cdr3_nt: TGTGCCAGCAGTTTACAGCTTTCCTACGAGCAGTACTTC
d_call: TRBD2; clone_size: NA; v_call: TRBV9; j_call: TRBJ2-2; cdr3_aa: CASSVAGGGLAGGPSTGELFF; cdr3_nt: TGTGCCAGCAGCGTAGCAGGGGGGGGACTAGCGGGAGGGCCATCCACCGGGGAGCTGTTTTTT
d_call: NA; clone_size: NA; v_call: TRBV4-1; j_call: TRBJ2-3; cdr3_aa: CASSHFRLDTQYF; cdr3_nt: TGCGCCAGCAGCCATTTTAGACTAGATACGCAGTATTTT
d_call: TRBD1; clone_size: NA; v_call: TRBV5-6; j_call: TRBJ1-1; cdr3_aa: CASSSPGQGNTEAFF; cdr3_nt: TGTGCCAGCAGCTCTCCGGGACAGGGGAACACTGAAGCTTTCTTT
d_call: NA; clone_size: NA; v_call: TRBV7-9; j_call: TRBJ1-5; cdr3_aa: CASSLGGTLNQPQHF; cdr3_nt: TGTGCCAGCAGCTTAGGCGGGACCCTTAATCAGCCCCAGCATTTT
d_call: TRBD1; clone_size: once; v_call: TRBV29-1; j_call: TRBJ1-1; cdr3_aa: CSVGGRTGANTEAFF; cdr3_nt: TGCAGCGTTGGAGGCCGGACAGGGGCGAACACTGAAGCTTTCTTT
d_call: NA; clone_size: NA; v_call: TRBV6-2/TRBV6-3; j_call: TRBJ1-1; cdr3_aa: CASSYARGGMNTEAFF; cdr3_nt: TGTGCCAGCAGTTATGCCAGGGGAGGAATGAACACTGAAGCTTTCTTT
d_call: NA; clone_size: NA; v_call: TRBV11-2; j_call: TRBJ1-6; cdr3_aa: CASSFFEDPATVLHF; cdr3_nt: TGTGCCAGCAGCTTTTTCGAGGACCCCGCTACAGTCCTCCACTTT
d_call: TRBD1; clone_size: NA; v_call: TRBV19; j_call: TRBJ1-1; cdr3_aa: CASSAGGTGVLNTEAFF; cdr3_nt: TGTGCCAGTAGTGCGGGCGGGACAGGGGTTTTGAACACTGAAGCTTTCTTT
d_call: NA; clone_size: once; v_call: TRBV19; j_call: TRBJ1-6; cdr3_aa: CASSIAAGVDSPLHF; cdr3_nt: TGTGCCAGTAGTATAGCGGCAGGGGTCGATTCACCCCTCCACTTT
d_call: NA; clone_size: NA; v_call: TRBV27; j_call: TRBJ2-1; cdr3_aa: CASREDGYNEQFF; cdr3_nt: TGTGCCAGCCGCGAAGACGGGTACAATGAGCAGTTCTTC
d_call: NA; clone_size: NA; v_call: TRBV4-2; j_call: TRBJ2-7; cdr3_aa: CASSQSGQGGGYEQYF; cdr3_nt: TGTGCCAGCAGCCAAAGCGGACAGGGAGGGGGCTACGAGCAGTACTTC
d_call: NA; clone_size: NA; v_call: TRBV14; j_call: TRBJ1-2; cdr3_aa: CASSQVGGSGRYGYTF; cdr3_nt: TGTGCCAGCAGCCAAGTGGGGGGATCGGGGCGATATGGCTACACCTTC
d_call: TRBD2; clone_size: NA; v_call: TRBV18; j_call: TRBJ2-7; cdr3_aa: CASSPQGGRIYEQYF; cdr3_nt: TGTGCCAGCTCTCCCCAGGGCGGGAGGATCTACGAGCAGTACTTC
d_call: NA; clone_size: once; v_call: TRBV7-3; j_call: TRBJ2-7; cdr3_aa: CASSQGPAYEQYF; cdr3_nt: TGTGCCAGCAGCCAGGGTCCCGCCTACGAGCAGTACTTC
d_call: TRBD1; clone_size: NA; v_call: TRBV18; j_call: TRBJ1-6; cdr3_aa: CASSPTDRSSYNSPLHF; cdr3_nt: TGTGCCAGCTCACCGACGGACAGGAGCTCCTATAATTCACCCCTCCACTTT
d_call: NA; clone_size: NA; v_call: TRBV13; j_call: TRBJ2-3; cdr3_aa: CASSLGPPLDYTDTQYF; cdr3_nt: TGTGCCAGCAGCTTAGGCCCCCCACTAGACTACACAGATACGCAGTATTTT